These 10 T cell receptor beta chains came from one sample sequenced in a study of OX40 agonist ivuxolimab in advanced cancers. Libraries were prepared by immunoSEQ multiplex PCR; TCRdb keeps only in-frame clonotypes and omits some of them. This table holds some 35,000 clones, about 78% found once. The sequencing here drew on CD4+ or CD8+ T cells sorted from blood, taken in a trial of the OX40 agonist ivuxolimab. These receptors came from an adult with an advanced solid tumor such as melanoma, head and neck, liver or kidney cancer.

The rearrangement links TRBV5-1 to TRBJ1-1; D gene unclear. Germline CDR1 is SGHRS and CDR2 is YFSETQ. Trimming took off 0 bases at V and 1 base at J, with 10 bases between the two ends. The CDR3 totals 15 residues. This CDR3 is CASSLGAGRNTEAFF. The DNA of the CDR3 is TGCGCCAGCAGCTTGGGGGCGGGGAGGAACACTGAAGCTTTCTTT. Based on the CDR3 plus reference TRBV5-1 and TRBJ1-1, the full variable domain is KAGVTQTPRYLIKTRGQQVTLSCSPISGHRSVSWYQQTPGQGLQFLFEYFSETQRNKGNFPGRFSGRQFSNSRSEMNVSTLELGDSALYLCASSLGAGRNTEAFFGQGTRLTVV.

The chain joins TRBV5-1 to TRBJ2-3; 13 bases are a match to TRBD2. Per the germline V gene, CDR1 is SGHRS and CDR2 is YFSETQ. Losses at the gene ends were 4 bases for V and 5 bases for J; bases not matched to a gene: 7. The CDR3 length is 16 residues. DNA of the CDR3: TGCGCCAGCAGCCCGAGGACTAGCGGGAGACAAGATACGCAGTATTTT. Translated, it gives CASSPRTSGRQDTQYF.

The chain carries TRBV2 and TRBJ2-3; D may correspond to TRBD1 or TRBD2 (5 bases each). Trimming removed 4 bases at V and 1 base at J, with 12 bases between. Germline-derived CDR1 and CDR2 are SNHLY and FYNNEI. The CDR3 sequence is 15 residues long. This CDR3 is CASSVRGRGTDTQYF. CDR3 DNA sequence: TGTGCCAGCAGTGTGAGGGGAAGGGGCACAGATACGCAGTATTTT.

The V gene is TRBV12-1, the J gene TRBJ1-3; the D call of TRBD1 is as the table states it, not checked on the DNA. TRBV12-1 is flagged as a pseudogene. The length of the CDR3 is 16 residues. The CDR3 is CASSSKDRISGNTIYF. The CDR3 DNA reads as TGTGCCAGCAGCTCGAAAGACAGGATCTCTGGAAACACCATATATTTT.

This chain connects TRBV9 to TRBJ2-3; D possibly corresponds to TRBD2 (6 bases). The CDR3 covers 16 residues. V gave up 0 bases and J gave up 2 bases, with 13 bases separating them. Looked up from germline, CDR1 is SGDLS and CDR2 is YYNGEE. CDR3 sequence (DNA): TGTGCCAGCAGCGTAGCCCATAGCGGCCTCACAGATACGCAGTATTTT. Amino acids: CASSVAHSGLTDTQYF.

V gene TRBV27 combines with J gene TRBJ2-1; TRBD1 matches 8 bases. The CDR3 loop spans 14 amino acids. Germline CDR1 and CDR2: MNHEY and SMNVEV (reference sequence). V shed 5 bases and J 4 bases; nucleotides not matched to a gene: 4. CDR3 in amino acids: CASSQDRAYNEQFF. For the CDR3, the DNA is TGTGCCAGCAGTCAGGACAGGGCATACAATGAGCAGTTCTTC.

V usage is TRBV4-3 and J usage is TRBJ2-5; 15 nucleotides line up with TRBD2. The J call may be faulty, since TRBJ2-7 better matches the DNA end. The CDR3 runs to 16 residues. CDR1 and CDR2 (germline): LGHNA, YSLEER. The CDR3 loop reads CASSHRTSGRAYEQYF. The CDR3 bases are TGCGCCAGCAGCCATAGGACTAGCGGGAGGGCGTACGAGCAGTACTTC.

J is TRBJ2-2 and V is TRBV4-3; no clear D gene. CDR3 length: 14 amino acids. V gave up 4 bases and J gave up 7 bases, with 13 bases separating them. The germline V gene has CDR1 LGHNA and CDR2 YSLEER. In DNA, the CDR3 is TGCGCCAGCAGCCCCCCCGCGAGCATCGGGGAGCTGTTTTTT. It is translated as CASSPPASIGELFF.

V usage is TRBV7-9 and J usage is TRBJ1-2; no definite D call. Between the trimmed V and J ends, which lost 3 bases and 4 bases, there was a span of 9 bases. Germline assignment: CDR1 SEHNR and CDR2 FQNEAQ (reference sequence). This CDR3 has 13 residues. The CDR3 DNA reads TGTGCCAGCAGCTTCTTCGCGGGCTATGGCTACACCTTC. It specifies CASSFFAGYGYTF.

This clone showed up just once. The genes are TRBV4-1 and TRBJ2-7, with TRBD2 matching over 8 bases. This CDR3 contains 13 residues. The V segment lost 6 bases and the J segment 5 bases; nucleotides outside the gene matches: 6. Germline-derived CDR1 and CDR2 are MGHRA and YSYEKL. The CDR3, as DNA: TGCGCCAGCAGTCGGGGGGGTACCGACGAGCAGTACTTC. It codes for CASSRGGTDEQYF.